This T cell receptor beta chain stems from a study of CD8 T cells in Susac syndrome. With random hexamers, reverse transcription was performed on 0.5 to 1 ug of RNA. The immunoSEQ assay covered 54 Vbeta and 13 Jbeta segments for CDR3. TCRdb called the immunoSEQ multiplex PCR reads again in MiXCR, with one record for every CDR3 protein. The sample shows 210,000 or so distinct CDR3 sequences, around nine tenths of them seen only once. Germline CDR1 reads SGDLS; CDR2 reads YYNGEE. V was pared by 4 bases and J by 10 bases, with 17 bases of the junction left unmatched. The length of the CDR3 is 17 residues. Patients with stable or active relapsing-remitting disease, all of them treatment-naive, made up the multiple sclerosis controls.

The source is a human donor with multiple sclerosis. Sample: CD8+ T cells from PBMCs. This chain links TRBV9 with TRBJ1-6, with TRBD1 matching over 7 bases. The CDR3 nucleotides are TGTGCCAGCAGCTCACGACAGGGCTCGGTCAGGGGCTCACCCCTCCACTTT. Its translation: CASSSRQGSVRGSPLHF.